This paragraph reports one T cell receptor beta chain. The sample holds other DNA sequences that translate to the same CDR3. The PCR had 60 Vbeta and 13 Jbeta primers. Data came from immunoSEQ multiplex PCR; TCRdb stores just in-frame clones and leaves some out. The sample shows 150,000 to 200,000 clones, 79% of them seen only once. Trimming left V 4 bases short and J 6 bases short, with 7 bases between. The CDR3 consists of 11 residues. In germline, CDR1 is SGHNT, CDR2 YENEEA. This sample stems from a study of cytomegalovirus exposure and HLA in healthy donors. The chain links TRBV11-3 to TRBJ2-7; possibly TRBD2 for D (6 bases). The sample comprised PBMCs. This TCR was recovered from a middle-aged woman in good health and CMV-seronegative. CDR3 amino acids: CASSSGGEQYF. CDR3 nucleotides: TGTGCCAGCAGCTCCGGGGGCGAGCAGTACTTC. Looking up the rest from reference TRBV11-3 and TRBJ2-7 gives the full variable domain: EAGVVQSPRYKIIEKKQPVAFWCNPISGHNTLYWYLQNLGQGPELLIRYENEEAVDDSQLPKDRFSAERLKGVDSTLKIQPAELGDSAVYLCASSSGGEQYFGPGTRLTVT.